These T cell receptor beta chains were read from a single sample in a study of T cell responses to AZD1222 COVID-19 vaccine. Some clones are missing from TCRdb's copy, which holds only in-frame ones; the method was immunoSEQ multiplex PCR. The sample has about 110,000 clones, 85% to 90% seen once; the top ten hold 4.4%. The material was peripheral blood, obtained on day 0 of AZD1222 vaccination. The receptor set was obtained from an adult in good health. The CDR3 runs from the conserved cysteine through the conserved F or W. D genes are given only for firm matches. The size field is filled for only some rows; it gives once, few, many or a size class.

v_call: TRBV25-1
d_call: TRBD1
clone_size: NA
cdr3_length: 15
j_call: TRBJ2-2
cdr3_aa: CASSERLGGAGELFF
cdr3_nt: TGTGCCAGCAGTGAACGATTAGGGGGCGCCGGGGAGCTGTTTTTT

v_call: TRBV2
d_call: TRBD2
clone_size: few
cdr3_length: 16
j_call: TRBJ2-7
cdr3_aa: CASSPGLAGGNTEQYF
cdr3_nt: TGTGCCAGCAGTCCCGGACTAGCGGGAGGTAATACCGAGCAGTACTTC

v_call: TRBV6-6
d_call: NA
clone_size: NA
cdr3_length: 16
j_call: TRBJ1-2
cdr3_aa: CASSYAAGGGGAGYTF
cdr3_nt: TGTGCCAGCAGTTACGCCGCCGGGGGCGGAGGTGCTGGCTACACCTTC

v_call: TRBV2
d_call: TRBD2
clone_size: NA
cdr3_length: 15
j_call: TRBJ2-3
cdr3_aa: CASSDISGGSDTQYF
cdr3_nt: TGTGCCAGCAGTGATATTAGCGGGGGATCAGATACGCAGTATTTT

v_call: TRBV29-1
d_call: NA
clone_size: NA
cdr3_length: 15
j_call: TRBJ2-1
cdr3_aa: CSVEDSASSYNEQFF
cdr3_nt: TGCAGCGTTGAAGACTCGGCTAGCTCCTACAATGAGCAGTTCTTC

v_call: TRBV4-2
d_call: TRBD2
clone_size: NA
cdr3_length: 16
j_call: TRBJ2-7
cdr3_aa: CASSHTGLAGGLEQYF
cdr3_nt: TGTGCCAGCAGCCACACCGGACTAGCGGGAGGGCTCGAGCAGTACTTC

v_call: TRBV7-9
d_call: NA
clone_size: once
cdr3_length: 14
j_call: TRBJ1-5
cdr3_aa: CASSPGTSNQPQHF
cdr3_nt: TGTGCCAGCAGCCCCGGGACGAGCAATCAGCCCCAGCATTTT

v_call: TRBV5-1
d_call: NA
clone_size: NA
cdr3_length: 14
j_call: TRBJ1-3
cdr3_aa: CASSPAGDGNTIYF
cdr3_nt: TGCGCCAGCAGCCCGGCGGGGGATGGAAACACCATATATTTT

v_call: TRBV5-1
d_call: NA
clone_size: NA
cdr3_length: 15
j_call: TRBJ2-7
cdr3_aa: CASSLGSVTLYEQYF
cdr3_nt: TGCGCCAGCAGCTTGGGATCAGTGACCTTGTACGAGCAGTACTTC

v_call: TRBV2
d_call: TRBD2
clone_size: once
cdr3_length: 15
j_call: TRBJ2-1
cdr3_aa: CASSTGTSGHNEQFF
cdr3_nt: TGTGCCAGCAGCACAGGGACTAGCGGCCACAATGAGCAGTTCTTC

v_call: TRBV5-1
d_call: TRBD2
clone_size: NA
cdr3_length: 17
j_call: TRBJ2-7
cdr3_aa: CASSLATSGGSGDEQYF
cdr3_nt: TGCGCCAGCAGCTTGGCAACTAGCGGCGGGAGTGGTGACGAGCAGTACTTC

v_call: TRBV7-9
d_call: NA
clone_size: NA
cdr3_length: 12
j_call: TRBJ2-3
cdr3_aa: CASSPAGDTQYF
cdr3_nt: TGTGCCAGCAGCCCCGCGGGAGATACGCAGTATTTT

v_call: TRBV7-9
d_call: NA
clone_size: NA
cdr3_length: 12
j_call: TRBJ1-2
cdr3_aa: CASSGLGAGYTF
cdr3_nt: TGTGCCAGCAGCGGCCTGGGAGCCGGCTACACCTTC

v_call: TRBV27
d_call: NA
clone_size: NA
cdr3_length: 15
j_call: TRBJ1-1
cdr3_aa: CASSSSGYVDTEAFF
cdr3_nt: TGTGCCAGCAGTTCGTCAGGGTACGTGGACACTGAAGCTTTCTTT

v_call: TRBV5-5
d_call: NA
clone_size: few
cdr3_length: 14
j_call: TRBJ1-3
cdr3_aa: CASTLGGDGNTIYF
cdr3_nt: TGTGCCAGCACCCTCGGGGGAGACGGAAACACCATATATTTT

v_call: TRBV6-2/TRBV6-3
d_call: NA
clone_size: once
cdr3_length: 12
j_call: TRBJ1-4
cdr3_aa: CASSYRDEKLFF
cdr3_nt: TGTGCCAGCAGTTACCGGGATGAAAAACTGTTTTTT

v_call: TRBV6-2/TRBV6-3
d_call: NA
clone_size: few
cdr3_length: 16
j_call: TRBJ1-4
cdr3_aa: CASSKGGKVPEKNCFF
cdr3_nt: NA

v_call: TRBV2
d_call: NA
clone_size: few
cdr3_length: 13
j_call: TRBJ1-1
cdr3_aa: CASSVNEDSEAFF
cdr3_nt: TGTGCCAGCAGTGTAAATGAGGACAGTGAAGCTTTCTTT

v_call: TRBV10-1
d_call: NA
clone_size: once
cdr3_length: 15
j_call: TRBJ2-1
cdr3_aa: CASSEQGQLYNEQFF
cdr3_nt: TGCGCCAGCAGTGAGCAGGGACAACTATACAATGAGCAGTTCTTC

v_call: TRBV12-3/TRBV12-4
d_call: TRBD1
clone_size: NA
cdr3_length: 13
j_call: TRBJ1-1
cdr3_aa: CASSSTGATEAFF
cdr3_nt: TGTGCCAGCAGCTCGACAGGGGCCACTGAAGCTTTCTTT

v_call: TRBV19
d_call: NA
clone_size: NA
cdr3_length: 11
j_call: TRBJ1-2
cdr3_aa: CASKAGYGYTF
cdr3_nt: TGTGCCAGTAAGGCTGGGTACGGCTACACCTTC

v_call: TRBV19
d_call: NA
clone_size: NA
cdr3_length: 15
j_call: TRBJ2-3
cdr3_aa: CASSMGGTTQDTQYF
cdr3_nt: TGTGCCAGTAGTATGGGAGGGACAACTCAAGATACGCAGTATTTT

v_call: TRBV3-1/TRBV3-2
d_call: NA
clone_size: NA
cdr3_length: 15
j_call: TRBJ1-5
cdr3_aa: CASSRKGSGIQPQHF
cdr3_nt: TGTGCCAGCAGCCGAAAGGGTTCAGGGATTCAGCCCCAGCATTTT

v_call: TRBV19
d_call: NA
clone_size: NA
cdr3_length: 14
j_call: TRBJ1-2
cdr3_aa: CASSISGEYYGYTF
cdr3_nt: TGTGCCAGTAGTATATCGGGGGAATACTATGGCTACACCTTC

v_call: TRBV27
d_call: NA
clone_size: NA
cdr3_length: 14
j_call: TRBJ2-1
cdr3_aa: CASSLQGTYNEQFF
cdr3_nt: TGTGCCAGCAGTTTACAGGGGACCTACAATGAGCAGTTCTTC

v_call: TRBV19
d_call: NA
clone_size: NA
cdr3_length: 15
j_call: TRBJ2-1
cdr3_aa: CASSMGRGYDNEQFF
cdr3_nt: TGTGCCAGTAGTATGGGTCGGGGGTACGACAATGAGCAGTTCTTC

v_call: TRBV7-9
d_call: TRBD1
clone_size: NA
cdr3_length: 17
j_call: TRBJ2-7
cdr3_aa: CASSYLPGQGDVYEQYF
cdr3_nt: TGTGCCAGCAGCTACCTACCGGGACAGGGGGATGTCTACGAGCAGTACTTC

v_call: TRBV28
d_call: TRBD2
clone_size: NA
cdr3_length: 15
j_call: TRBJ2-1
cdr3_aa: CASSKLAGELREQFF
cdr3_nt: TGTGCCAGCAGCAAACTAGCGGGAGAGCTCCGTGAGCAGTTCTTC

v_call: TRBV5-4
d_call: TRBD1
clone_size: NA
cdr3_length: 15
j_call: TRBJ2-3
cdr3_aa: CASSHGAGGADTQYF
cdr3_nt: TGTGCCAGCAGCCATGGAGCAGGGGGCGCAGATACGCAGTATTTT

v_call: TRBV4-2
d_call: TRBD2
clone_size: few
cdr3_length: 16
j_call: TRBJ2-1
cdr3_aa: CASSQDRAGGYNEQFF
cdr3_nt: TGTGCCAGCAGCCAAGATCGGGCGGGAGGTTACAATGAGCAGTTCTTC

v_call: TRBV7-8
d_call: NA
clone_size: NA
cdr3_length: 15
j_call: TRBJ1-4
cdr3_aa: CASSPLRVTNEKLFF
cdr3_nt: TGTGCCAGCAGCCCATTGAGGGTAACTAATGAAAAACTGTTTTTT

v_call: TRBV28
d_call: NA
clone_size: NA
cdr3_length: 13
j_call: TRBJ1-2
cdr3_aa: CASSLIPNYGYTF
cdr3_nt: TGTGCCAGCAGTTTAATCCCTAACTATGGCTACACCTTC

v_call: TRBV3-1/TRBV3-2
d_call: TRBD1
clone_size: few
cdr3_length: 15
j_call: TRBJ2-5
cdr3_aa: CASSQEGQHQETQYF
cdr3_nt: TGTGCCAGCAGCCAAGAGGGACAGCACCAAGAGACCCAGTACTTC

v_call: TRBV15
d_call: TRBD1
clone_size: NA
cdr3_length: 15
j_call: TRBJ1-1
cdr3_aa: CATSRGHRGNTEAFF
cdr3_nt: TGTGCCACCAGCAGAGGGCACAGGGGAAACACTGAAGCTTTCTTT

v_call: TRBV18
d_call: TRBD2
clone_size: NA
cdr3_length: 15
j_call: TRBJ2-7
cdr3_aa: CASSPPGSGSYEQYF
cdr3_nt: TGTGCCAGCTCACCACCGGGTAGCGGGAGTTACGAGCAGTACTTC

v_call: TRBV7-9
d_call: TRBD2
clone_size: few
cdr3_length: 17
j_call: TRBJ2-3
cdr3_aa: CASSSPSSGRGADTQYF
cdr3_nt: TGTGCCAGCAGCTCCCCTTCTAGCGGGAGAGGTGCAGATACGCAGTATTTT

v_call: TRBV7-9
d_call: NA
clone_size: NA
cdr3_length: 15
j_call: TRBJ2-7
cdr3_aa: CASSAEGMASYEQYF
cdr3_nt: TGTGCCAGCAGCGCCGAGGGGATGGCCTCCTACGAGCAGTACTTC

v_call: TRBV7-2
d_call: NA
clone_size: NA
cdr3_length: 16
j_call: TRBJ2-3
cdr3_aa: CASSPRGRGATDTQYF
cdr3_nt: TGTGCCAGCAGCCCTAGGGGGCGGGGGGCCACAGATACGCAGTATTTT

v_call: TRBV29-1
d_call: NA
clone_size: NA
cdr3_length: 14
j_call: TRBJ1-2
cdr3_aa: CSVEAGSNNYGYTF
cdr3_nt: TGCAGCGTTGAAGCCGGGTCGAACAACTATGGCTACACCTTC

v_call: TRBV6-2/TRBV6-3
d_call: NA
clone_size: NA
cdr3_length: 12
j_call: TRBJ2-7
cdr3_aa: CASSLTVYEQYF
cdr3_nt: TGTGCCAGCAGCCTGACAGTCTACGAGCAGTACTTC